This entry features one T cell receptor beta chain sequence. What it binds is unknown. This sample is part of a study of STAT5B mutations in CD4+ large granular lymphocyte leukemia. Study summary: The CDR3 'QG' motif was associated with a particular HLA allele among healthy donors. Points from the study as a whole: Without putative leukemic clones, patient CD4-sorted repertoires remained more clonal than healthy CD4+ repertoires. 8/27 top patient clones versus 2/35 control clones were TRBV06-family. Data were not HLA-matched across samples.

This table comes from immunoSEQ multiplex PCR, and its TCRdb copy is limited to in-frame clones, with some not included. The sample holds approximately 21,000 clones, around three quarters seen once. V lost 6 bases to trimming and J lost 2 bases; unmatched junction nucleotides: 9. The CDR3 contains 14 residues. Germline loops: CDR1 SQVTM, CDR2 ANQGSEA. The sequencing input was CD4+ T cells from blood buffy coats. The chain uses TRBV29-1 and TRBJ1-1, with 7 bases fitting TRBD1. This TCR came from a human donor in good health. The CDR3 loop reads CSVTKRDSNTEAFF. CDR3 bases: TGCAGCGTCACCAAGAGGGACAGCAACACTGAAGCTTTCTTT.